This T cell receptor (beta chain) was recorded in a study of identical twins. Findings of the study overall: The presence of invariant MAIT and iNKT cells could partly confound analyses of zero-insertion sequences. The study found weaker excess twin sharing in beta out-of-frame sequences. The more abundant beta clonotypes in cord blood had fewer insertions, and memory repertoires did not show this.

Donors uniformly comprised healthy Caucasians. TCRdb passed the 5' RACE reads through MiXCR, listing each CDR3 protein once. The top ten clones hold roughly 10% of a sample with around 220,000 distinct CDR3 sequences, 8% to 11% of them seen once. Germline V gene lookup returns CDR1 SGHAT and CDR2 FQNNGV. CDR3 size: 14 residues. V lost 0 bases and J lost 3, with 5 bases in between. This clonotype was counted at least ten times. Its specificity is unknown. The sample comprised memory T cells sorted from blood. The chain uses TRBV11-2 and TRBJ2-2; D ambiguous. This receptor was identified in a man aged 45-65 years in good health. The CDR3 reads CASSLEHYTGELFF. The CDR3 DNA sequence: TGTGCCAGCAGCTTAGAACATTACACCGGGGAGCTGTTTTTT.